The rows below give T cell receptor beta chains drawn from one sample of a study of OX40 agonist ivuxolimab in advanced cancers. Profiling relied on immunoSEQ multiplex PCR, and the TCRdb table lists in-frame clones only, not all of them. The profile shows about 18,000 clones, around three quarters of them singletons. This sample comprised CD4+ or CD8+ T cells sorted from blood, obtained in a trial of the OX40 agonist ivuxolimab. These receptor sequences come from an adult with an advanced solid tumor such as melanoma, head and neck, liver or kidney cancer. Each CDR3 is given with its conserved first and last residue. The order of the fields is CDR3 protein, CDR3 DNA, V gene, D gene, clone size, J gene. A D gene is named only where the DNA matches it firmly. Not all rows give a size; the values are once, few, many and, for expanded clones, a class.

cdr3_aa: CASSPGVGGGELPYNEQFF; cdr3_nt: TGTGCCAGCTCACCGGGCGTGGGGGGCGGGGAATTACCCTACAATGAGCAGTTCTTC; v_call: TRBV18; d_call: .; clone_size: .; j_call: TRBJ2-1
cdr3_aa: CASSQGQGWGYEQYF; cdr3_nt: TGTGCCAGCAGCCAAGGACAGGGTTGGGGCTACGAGCAGTACTTC; v_call: TRBV11-2; d_call: TRBD1; clone_size: .; j_call: TRBJ2-7
cdr3_aa: CASSESPGGLGNTIYF; cdr3_nt: TGCGCCAGCAGTGAGTCGCCCGGGGGCCTTGGAAACACCATATATTTT; v_call: TRBV10-2; d_call: .; clone_size: .; j_call: TRBJ1-3
cdr3_aa: CSVAGGPPYNEQFF; cdr3_nt: TGCAGCGTTGCGGGAGGGCCGCCGTACAATGAGCAGTTCTTC; v_call: TRBV29-1; d_call: TRBD2; clone_size: .; j_call: TRBJ2-1
cdr3_aa: CASSFRQALGYTF; cdr3_nt: TGTGCCAGCAGCTTTAGGCAGGCCCTTGGCTACACCTTC; v_call: TRBV11-2; d_call: .; clone_size: once; j_call: TRBJ1-2
cdr3_aa: CASSVVGDNEQFF; cdr3_nt: TGTGCCAGCAGCGTAGTAGGGGACAATGAGCAGTTCTTC; v_call: TRBV9; d_call: .; clone_size: .; j_call: TRBJ2-1
cdr3_aa: CASTTSDRNTEAFF; cdr3_nt: TGCGCCAGCACGACGTCAGACAGAAACACTGAAGCTTTCTTT; v_call: TRBV5-1; d_call: .; clone_size: .; j_call: TRBJ1-1
cdr3_aa: CASSSRSGQRKDTQYF; cdr3_nt: TGTGCCAGCAGCTCACGGTCGGGACAGAGGAAGGATACGCAGTATTTT; v_call: TRBV11-2; d_call: TRBD1; clone_size: .; j_call: TRBJ2-3
cdr3_aa: CASSRGSGPNYEQYF; cdr3_nt: TGCGCCAGCAGCCGCGGATCAGGGCCCAACTACGAGCAGTACTTC; v_call: TRBV4-1; d_call: .; clone_size: .; j_call: TRBJ2-7
cdr3_aa: CASSFTQGSGNTIYF; cdr3_nt: TGTGCCAGCAGTTTCACACAGGGCTCTGGAAACACCATATATTTT; v_call: TRBV28; d_call: .; clone_size: few; j_call: TRBJ1-3
cdr3_aa: CASRLPTGQGEQFF; cdr3_nt: TGTGCCAGCAGACTACCGACAGGCCAGGGTGAGCAGTTCTTC; v_call: TRBV7-8; d_call: .; clone_size: .; j_call: TRBJ2-1
cdr3_aa: CASSLEYPGAYNEQFF; cdr3_nt: TGTGCCAGCAGCTTAGAATATCCCGGGGCATACAATGAGCAGTTCTTC; v_call: TRBV11-2; d_call: .; clone_size: .; j_call: TRBJ2-1
cdr3_aa: CASSSPGTGNTEAFF; cdr3_nt: TGTGCCAGCAGCTCCCCCGGGACGGGGAACACTGAAGCTTTCTTT; v_call: TRBV7-9; d_call: .; clone_size: .; j_call: TRBJ1-1
cdr3_aa: CASSDPAVASQETQYF; cdr3_nt: TGTGCCAGCAGTGATCCAGCGGTTGCGAGCCAAGAGACCCAGTACTTC; v_call: TRBV25-1; d_call: .; clone_size: few; j_call: TRBJ2-5
cdr3_aa: CASSYGRAVPYNEQFF; cdr3_nt: TGTGCCAGCAGCTACGGGAGGGCTGTTCCGTACAATGAGCAGTTCTTC; v_call: TRBV7-6; d_call: TRBD2; clone_size: few; j_call: TRBJ2-1
cdr3_aa: CATHGRGSVNTGELFF; cdr3_nt: TGTGCCACCCACGGTAGAGGATCAGTTAACACCGGGGAGCTGTTTTTT; v_call: TRBV25-1; d_call: .; clone_size: .; j_call: TRBJ2-2
cdr3_aa: CASSLTGVGYGYTF; cdr3_nt: TGTGCCAGCAGTTTGACAGGGGTCGGCTATGGCTACACCTTC; v_call: TRBV27; d_call: TRBD1; clone_size: once; j_call: TRBJ1-2
cdr3_aa: CASSPAYNEQFF; cdr3_nt: TGTGCCAGCTCACCTGCTTACAATGAGCAGTTCTTC; v_call: TRBV18; d_call: .; clone_size: few; j_call: TRBJ2-1
cdr3_aa: CASSPGGGPEQYF; cdr3_nt: TGTGCCAGCAGCCCCGGGGGAGGTCCCGAGCAGTACTTC; v_call: TRBV7-9; d_call: .; clone_size: .; j_call: TRBJ2-7
cdr3_aa: CASSLHGTNSYEQYF; cdr3_nt: TGTGCCAGCAGCTTACATGGGACTAACTCCTACGAGCAGTACTTC; v_call: TRBV11-1; d_call: TRBD2; clone_size: .; j_call: TRBJ2-7
cdr3_aa: CAWRVNPGLSNNEQFF; cdr3_nt: TGTGCCTGGAGGGTCAACCCGGGACTCAGCAACAATGAGCAGTTCTTC; v_call: TRBV30; d_call: .; clone_size: .; j_call: TRBJ2-1
cdr3_aa: CASSSRTDTDTQYF; cdr3_nt: TGTGCCAGCAGCTCAAGGACAGACACAGATACGCAGTATTTT; v_call: TRBV5-4; d_call: .; clone_size: few; j_call: TRBJ2-3
cdr3_aa: CASSWTGGQEKLFF; cdr3_nt: TGTGCCAGCAGCTGGACAGGGGGCCAGGAAAAACTGTTTTTT; v_call: TRBV7-9; d_call: TRBD1; clone_size: few; j_call: TRBJ1-4
cdr3_aa: CASGASGSYNEQFF; cdr3_nt: TGTGCCAGCGGAGCCAGCGGTTCCTACAATGAGCAGTTCTTC; v_call: TRBV7-9; d_call: .; clone_size: .; j_call: TRBJ2-1
cdr3_aa: CASLPSAGNQPQHF; cdr3_nt: TGCGCCAGTCTCCCCTCCGCGGGGAATCAGCCCCAGCATTTT; v_call: TRBV10-2; d_call: .; clone_size: .; j_call: TRBJ1-5
cdr3_aa: CASSSLIRTEAFF; cdr3_nt: TGTGCCAGCAGCTCGCTCATTAGGACTGAAGCTTTCTTT; v_call: TRBV5-6; d_call: .; clone_size: .; j_call: TRBJ1-1
cdr3_aa: CASSSRQNGPYEQYF; cdr3_nt: TGTGCCAGCAGCTCGAGACAGAATGGCCCCTACGAGCAGTACTTC; v_call: TRBV4-2; d_call: .; clone_size: once; j_call: TRBJ2-7
cdr3_aa: CASTVWDGNSPLHF; cdr3_nt: TGTGCCAGCACAGTTTGGGACGGAAATTCACCCCTCCACTTT; v_call: TRBV27; d_call: .; clone_size: .; j_call: TRBJ1-6
cdr3_aa: CASSPGPRENTEAFF; cdr3_nt: TGTGCCAGCAGCCCGGGCCCCAGGGAAAACACTGAAGCTTTCTTT; v_call: TRBV9; d_call: .; clone_size: .; j_call: TRBJ1-1
cdr3_aa: CASSFDTREAFF; cdr3_nt: TGTGCCAGCAGCTTCGACACCCGAGAAGCTTTCTTT; v_call: TRBV7-9; d_call: .; clone_size: medium-sized; j_call: TRBJ1-1
cdr3_aa: CASSDMGQGRETQYF; cdr3_nt: TGTGCCAGCAGTGATATGGGACAGGGGCGAGAGACCCAGTACTTC; v_call: TRBV6-1; d_call: TRBD1; clone_size: .; j_call: TRBJ2-5
cdr3_aa: CASSVAAGGETQYF; cdr3_nt: TGTGCCAGCAGTGTCGCGGCGGGAGGGGAGACCCAGTACTTC; v_call: TRBV25-1; d_call: TRBD2; clone_size: .; j_call: TRBJ2-5
cdr3_aa: CASSLFELGNYEQYF; cdr3_nt: TGTGCCAGCAGCTTGTTTGAGCTCGGCAACTACGAGCAGTACTTC; v_call: TRBV5-6; d_call: .; clone_size: .; j_call: TRBJ2-7
cdr3_aa: CATPSGNTIYF; cdr3_nt: TGTGCCACCCCCTCTGGAAACACCATATATTTT; v_call: TRBV6-1; d_call: .; clone_size: .; j_call: TRBJ1-3
cdr3_aa: CAWSVLGYEQYF; cdr3_nt: TGTGCCTGGAGTGTATTAGGCTACGAGCAGTACTTC; v_call: TRBV30; d_call: .; clone_size: .; j_call: TRBJ2-7
cdr3_aa: CASSQELASSTDTQYF; cdr3_nt: TGCGCCAGCAGCCAAGAATTGGCGAGTAGCACAGATACGCAGTATTTT; v_call: TRBV4-1; d_call: .; clone_size: .; j_call: TRBJ2-3
cdr3_aa: CASSTSGRSTDTQYF; cdr3_nt: TGTGCCAGCAGCACTAGCGGGAGGTCCACAGATACGCAGTATTTT; v_call: TRBV9; d_call: TRBD2; clone_size: .; j_call: TRBJ2-3
cdr3_aa: CASSLNSQGETQYF; cdr3_nt: TGTGCTAGCAGCTTAAATAGTCAGGGGGAGACCCAGTACTTC; v_call: TRBV7-7; d_call: .; clone_size: .; j_call: TRBJ2-5
cdr3_aa: CASSLEGAPYGYTF; cdr3_nt: TGTGCCAGCAGTTTGGAGGGGGCGCCTTATGGCTACACCTTC; v_call: TRBV5-6; d_call: TRBD1; clone_size: once; j_call: TRBJ1-2